Listed below are T cell receptor beta chains from one sample, sequenced in a study of blood T cells in healthy people across ages. MiXCR was run by TCRdb on the 5' RACE reads, yielding one entry per CDR3 protein. This table has about 1.6 million distinct CDR3 sequences, about 31% appearing once. Source material: blood. These receptors were taken from a woman aged 30 to 39 in good health. The CDR3 runs from the conserved cysteine through the conserved F or W. The order of the fields is J gene, D gene, V gene, CDR3 length, clone size, CDR3 DNA, CDR3 protein. D genes are given only for firm matches. Clone size is stated in some rows and not others, as once, few, many or a class when expanded.

TRBJ2-5,NA,TRBV7-9,14,many,TGTGCCAGCAGTAAGACGGGAATCCAAGAGACCCAGTACTTC,CASSKTGIQETQYF
TRBJ2-5,TRBD1,TRBV4-2,10,NA,TGTGCCAGCCGGGACAGGTACCAGTACTTC,CASRDRYQYF
TRBJ2-5,TRBD1,TRBV5-1,15,many,TGCGCCAGCAGCACCGGGACAGGCACCGGGGAGACCCAGTACTTC,CASSTGTGTGETQYF
TRBJ2-7,TRBD2,TRBV27,14,many,TGTGCCAGCAGCCCCGGACTAGCGGTGTACGAGCAGTACTTC,CASSPGLAVYEQYF
TRBJ2-5,TRBD1,TRBV7-8,17,NA,TGTGCCAGCAGCTCAGGAAGGATTGGGACAGGGGTGGAGACCCAGTACTTC,CASSSGRIGTGVETQYF
TRBJ2-5,NA,TRBV9,14,few,TGTGCCAGCAGCGTAATGGGGGAACAAGAGACCCAGTACTTC,CASSVMGEQETQYF
TRBJ2-5,TRBD2,TRBV20-1,13,NA,TGCAGTGCTAGGGTTAGCGGGATTGGCGGGCAGTACTTC,CSARVSGIGGQYF
TRBJ2-5,TRBD2,TRBV20-1,15,NA,TGCAGTGCTGACACCCGGACTAGCGGGAGGCGGGAGCAGTACTTC,CSADTRTSGRREQYF
TRBJ2-1,NA,TRBV20-1,15,NA,TGCAGTGCTAGAGAGCCTCCGGGGAGCTACAATGAGCAGTTCTTC,CSAREPPGSYNEQFF
TRBJ2-7,NA,TRBV27,15,NA,TGTGCCAGCAGTTTCTGGACAAGAAGCTCCTACGAGCAGTACTTC,CASSFWTRSSYEQYF
TRBJ2-3,TRBD1,TRBV28,17,NA,TGTGCCAGCAGTCTCACAGGGGGTTCGTTAAACACAGATACGCAGTATTTT,CASSLTGGSLNTDTQYF
TRBJ2-7,NA,TRBV12-3/TRBV12-4,15,NA,TGTGCCAGCAGTTTCCAGCGCCTGAGCTCCTACGAGCAGTACTTC,CASSFQRLSSYEQYF
TRBJ2-4,NA,TRBV21-1,17,few,TGTGCCAGCAGCAAAGTTTGGCCCCAGGAGGCCAAAAACATTCAGTACTTC,CASSKVWPQEAKNIQYF
TRBJ2-5,NA,TRBV7-9,12,many,TGTGCCAGCAGCTTGGAGGTGGAGACCCAGTACTTC,CASSLEVETQYF
TRBJ1-2,TRBD1,TRBV27,17,NA,TGTGCCAGCAGTTACAAACCTCGGGGACAGGCTCTCTATGGCTACACCTTC,CASSYKPRGQALYGYTF
TRBJ2-7,NA,TRBV6-5,14,NA,TGTGCCAGCAGTTATTCGCGGAAGTCCTACGAGCAGTACTTC,CASSYSRKSYEQYF
TRBJ2-7,NA,TRBV7-2,13,NA,TGTGCCAGCAGCTTATTTCTGGGGTTCGAGCAGTACTTC,CASSLFLGFEQYF
TRBJ2-1,TRBD1,TRBV7-2,13,few,TGTGCCAGCAGCCAGACAGGGGCCACAAAGCAGTTCTTC,CASSQTGATKQFF
TRBJ2-2,NA,TRBV20-1,13,NA,TGCAGTGCTAAGGGGGGTGACACCGGGGAGCTGTTTTTT,CSAKGGDTGELFF
TRBJ2-7,NA,TRBV20-1,15,few,TGCAGTGCTAGAGATTTGCAGGGGCTCTCCTACGAGCAGTACTTC,CSARDLQGLSYEQYF
TRBJ1-4,NA,TRBV9,15,NA,TGTGCCAGCAGCGTAGACGGCAGGGGAGGAGAAAAACTGTTTTTT,CASSVDGRGGEKLFF
TRBJ2-7,NA,TRBV28,15,few,TGTGCCAGCAGCGGGACTCTTCGGAGCTCCTACGAGCAGTACTTC,CASSGTLRSSYEQYF
TRBJ1-4,NA,TRBV5-1,13,NA,TGCGCCAGCAGCTTGTGGTTAGGCGAAAAACTGTTTTTT,CASSLWLGEKLFF
TRBJ2-6,NA,TRBV5-1,14,NA,TGCGCCAGCAGGCACACCTCTGGGGCCAACGTCCTGACTTTC,CASRHTSGANVLTF
TRBJ1-2,NA,TRBV6-1,14,NA,TGTGCCAGCAGTAAAAGGGTGAATACCTATGGCTACACCTTC,CASSKRVNTYGYTF
TRBJ2-5,NA,TRBV30,13,NA,TGTGCCTGGACTCGGGCTAACCAAGAGACCCAGTACTTC,CAWTRANQETQYF
TRBJ2-7,TRBD2,TRBV15,16,NA,TGTGCCACCAGCGGGGATGGGACTAGCGGTCTCTACGAGCAGTACTTC,CATSGDGTSGLYEQYF
TRBJ2-1,NA,TRBV5-5,16,NA,TGTGCCAGCAGCTTGGTTTCTGGATATGTGGACAATGAGCAGTTCTTC,CASSLVSGYVDNEQFF
TRBJ1-1,TRBD1,TRBV29-1,13,few,TGCAGCGGCATCACCGGGACAGTAGGCTCAGCTTTCTTT,CSGITGTVGSAFF
TRBJ1-1,NA,TRBV28,13,NA,TGTGCCAGCAGGACAACCACCCCCACTGAAGCTTTCTTT,CASRTTTPTEAFF
TRBJ2-7,NA,TRBV5-1,14,NA,TGCGCCAGCAGTCCCCGACCGAACACCTACGAGCAGTACTTC,CASSPRPNTYEQYF
TRBJ2-1,NA,TRBV4-2,16,few,TGTGCCAGCAGCCAAGATCTACTGGTAGCAGACAATGAGCAGTTCTTC,CASSQDLLVADNEQFF
TRBJ2-5,TRBD2,TRBV7-8,16,NA,TGTGCCAGCAGCTGGGGACTAGCGGGGGGGCATGAGACCCAGTACTTC,CASSWGLAGGHETQYF
TRBJ1-2,NA,TRBV5-1,14,NA,TGCGCCAGCAGCTTGGGTAGGGTGGGCTATGGCTACACCTTC,CASSLGRVGYGYTF
TRBJ1-5,TRBD1,TRBV2,14,NA,TGTGCCAGCCTCCGGGACAGGGGGCATCAGCCCCAGCATTTT,CASLRDRGHQPQHF
TRBJ2-1,NA,TRBV12-5,15,NA,TGTGCTAGTGGCCTAGACCTAGGGACCTACAATGAGCAGTTCTTC,CASGLDLGTYNEQFF
TRBJ2-4,NA,TRBV20-1,14,few,TGCAGTGCTAGAAACAGGGAGGTCAAAAACATTCAGTACTTC,CSARNREVKNIQYF
TRBJ1-2,NA,TRBV2,13,NA,TGTGCCAGCAGTGTTTCGTCAGACGGTGGCTACACCTTC,CASSVSSDGGYTF
TRBJ2-7,NA,TRBV12-3/TRBV12-4,12,many,TGTGCCTCTGGGGCCCGCTCCTACGAGCAGTACTTC,CASGARSYEQYF
TRBJ1-2,NA,TRBV7-2,15,few,TGTGCCAGCAGCTTGAGACAGATACAAGAGTATGGCTACACCTTC,CASSLRQIQEYGYTF